This paragraph covers one T cell receptor beta chain sequence. Germline CDR1 reads MNHEY; CDR2 reads SMNVEV (reference sequence). V lost 5 bases to trimming and J lost 9 bases; unmatched junction nucleotides: 11. The CDR3 runs 15 residues. Data came from immunoSEQ multiplex PCR; TCRdb stores just in-frame clones and leaves some out. The table lists tens of thousands of clones, around 80% of them singletons. The entry originates in a study of radiotherapy plus CTLA-4 blockade in lung cancer. This TCR came from a human donor with non-small cell lung cancer who had a complete response to radiotherapy plus ipilimumab. The rearrangement uses TRBV27 and TRBJ2-5, with 11 bases aligning to TRBD2. The specimen was peripheral blood, collected from a patient treated with radiotherapy plus ipilimumab. The DNA of the CDR3 is TGTGCCAGCAGTCTTCTAGCGGGGGGCGATTGGGCCCAGTACTTC. Protein product: CASSLLAGGDWAQYF.